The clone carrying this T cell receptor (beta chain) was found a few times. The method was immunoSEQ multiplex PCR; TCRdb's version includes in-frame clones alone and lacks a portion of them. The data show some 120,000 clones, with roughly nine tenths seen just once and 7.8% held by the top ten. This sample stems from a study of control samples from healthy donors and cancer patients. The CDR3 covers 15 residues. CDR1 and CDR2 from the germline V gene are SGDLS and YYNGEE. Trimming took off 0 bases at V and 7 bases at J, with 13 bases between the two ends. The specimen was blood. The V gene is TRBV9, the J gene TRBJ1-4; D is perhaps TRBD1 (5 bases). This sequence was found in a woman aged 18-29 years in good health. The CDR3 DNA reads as TGTGCCAGCAGCGTAGGCCCAGGGTCGGCTGAAAAACTGTTTTTT. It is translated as CASSVGPGSAEKLFF.